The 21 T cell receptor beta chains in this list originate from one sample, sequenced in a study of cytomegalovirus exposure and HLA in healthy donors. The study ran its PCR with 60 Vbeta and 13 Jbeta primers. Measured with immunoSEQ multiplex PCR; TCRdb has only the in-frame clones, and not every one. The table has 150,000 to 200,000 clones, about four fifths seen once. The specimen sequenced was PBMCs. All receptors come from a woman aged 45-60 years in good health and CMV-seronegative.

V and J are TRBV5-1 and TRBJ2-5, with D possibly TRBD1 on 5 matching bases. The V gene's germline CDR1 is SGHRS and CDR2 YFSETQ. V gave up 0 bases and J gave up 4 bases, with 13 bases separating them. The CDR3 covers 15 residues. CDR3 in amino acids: CASSLVRQKGETQYF. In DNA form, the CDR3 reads TGCGCCAGCAGCTTGGTCAGACAGAAGGGAGAGACCCAGTACTTC.

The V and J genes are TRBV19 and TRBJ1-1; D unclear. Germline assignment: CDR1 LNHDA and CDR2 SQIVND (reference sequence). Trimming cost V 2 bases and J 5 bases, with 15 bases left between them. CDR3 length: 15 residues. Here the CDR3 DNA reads TGTGCCAGTAGTATAAGGCGGCACCCCGGTACTGAAGCTTTCTTT. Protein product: CASSIRRHPGTEAFF.

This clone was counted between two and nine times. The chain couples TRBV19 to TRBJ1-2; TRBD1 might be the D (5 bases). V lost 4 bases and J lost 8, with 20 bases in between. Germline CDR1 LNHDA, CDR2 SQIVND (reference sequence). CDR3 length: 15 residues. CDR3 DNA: TGTGCCAGTAGTACGACCCTCAAGTCTAAGGGGGGCTACACCTTC. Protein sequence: CASSTTLKSKGGYTF.

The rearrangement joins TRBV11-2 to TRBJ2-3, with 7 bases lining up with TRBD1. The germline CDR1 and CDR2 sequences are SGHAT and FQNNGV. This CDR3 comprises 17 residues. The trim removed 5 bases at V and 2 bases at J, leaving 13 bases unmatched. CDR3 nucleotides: TGTGCCAGCAGCATTACAGGGGCAGGGGCCCTCACAGATACGCAGTATTTT. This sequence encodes CASSITGAGALTDTQYF.

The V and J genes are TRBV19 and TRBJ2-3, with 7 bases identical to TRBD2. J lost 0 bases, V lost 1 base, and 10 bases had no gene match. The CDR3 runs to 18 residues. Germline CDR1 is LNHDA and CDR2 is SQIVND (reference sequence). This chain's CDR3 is CASSIGVWGGGSTDTQYF. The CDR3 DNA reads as TGTGCCAGTAGTATAGGGGTCTGGGGCGGGGGAAGCACAGATACGCAGTATTTT.

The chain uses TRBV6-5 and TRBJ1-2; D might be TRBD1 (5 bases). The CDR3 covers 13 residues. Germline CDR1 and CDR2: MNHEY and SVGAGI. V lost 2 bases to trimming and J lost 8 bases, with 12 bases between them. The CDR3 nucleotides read TGTGCCAGCAGTTACACGTCAGGGCAGGGCTACACCTTC. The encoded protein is CASSYTSGQGYTF.

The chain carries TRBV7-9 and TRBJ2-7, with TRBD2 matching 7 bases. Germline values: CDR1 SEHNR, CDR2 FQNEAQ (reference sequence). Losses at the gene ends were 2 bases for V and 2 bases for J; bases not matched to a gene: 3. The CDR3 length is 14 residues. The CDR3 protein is CASSLLGGAYEQYF. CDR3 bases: TGTGCCAGCAGCTTATTGGGGGGGGCCTACGAGCAGTACTTC.

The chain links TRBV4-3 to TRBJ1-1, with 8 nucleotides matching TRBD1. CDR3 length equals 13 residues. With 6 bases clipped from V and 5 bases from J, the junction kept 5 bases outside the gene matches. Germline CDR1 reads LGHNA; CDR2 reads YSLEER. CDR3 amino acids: CASRRTGRTEAFF. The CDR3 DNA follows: TGCGCCAGCAGACGGACAGGGAGGACTGAAGCTTTCTTT.

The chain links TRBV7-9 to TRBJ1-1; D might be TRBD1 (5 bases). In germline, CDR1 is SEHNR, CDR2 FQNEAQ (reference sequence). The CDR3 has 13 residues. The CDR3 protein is CGGGRAFNTEAFF. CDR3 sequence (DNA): TGTGGAGGTGGCAGGGCCTTTAACACTGAAGCTTTCTTT.

CDR3 sequence reads: CASSFDGTGGYHEQYF. Written as DNA, the CDR3 is TGTGCCAGCAGCTTCGACGGGACAGGGGGCTACCACGAGCAGTACTTC. This chain uses TRBV5-6 with TRBJ2-7; 12 positions agree with TRBD1. V shed 2 bases, J shed 5 bases, and the junction held 8 bases outside the gene matches. Germline V CDR1 and CDR2: SGHDT, YYEEEE. This CDR3 contains 16 residues.

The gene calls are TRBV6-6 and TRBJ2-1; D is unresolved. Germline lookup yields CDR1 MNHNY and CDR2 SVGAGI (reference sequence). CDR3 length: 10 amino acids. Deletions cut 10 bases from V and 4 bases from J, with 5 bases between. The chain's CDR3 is CATYYNEQFF. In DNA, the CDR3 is TGTGCCACCTATTACAATGAGCAGTTCTTC.

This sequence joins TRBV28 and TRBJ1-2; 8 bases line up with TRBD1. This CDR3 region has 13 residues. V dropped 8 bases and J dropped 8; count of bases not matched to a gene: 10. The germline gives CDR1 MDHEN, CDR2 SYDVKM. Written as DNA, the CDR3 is TGTGCCAGCGTAACAGGGGGATTCGGGGGCTACACCTTC. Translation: CASVTGGFGGYTF.

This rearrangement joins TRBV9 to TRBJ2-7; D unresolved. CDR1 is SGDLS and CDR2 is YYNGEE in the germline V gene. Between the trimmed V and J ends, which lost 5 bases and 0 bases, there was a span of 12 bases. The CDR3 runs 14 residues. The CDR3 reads CASSGTWSSYEQYF. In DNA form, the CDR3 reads TGTGCCAGCAGTGGTACATGGAGCTCCTACGAGCAGTACTTC.

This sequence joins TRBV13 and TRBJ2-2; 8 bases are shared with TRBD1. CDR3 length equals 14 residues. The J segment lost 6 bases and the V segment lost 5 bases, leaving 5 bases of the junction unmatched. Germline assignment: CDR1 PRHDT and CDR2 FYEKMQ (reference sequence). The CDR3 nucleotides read TGTGCCAGCAGCCGAGGACAGGGACCCGGGGAGCTGTTTTTT. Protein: CASSRGQGPGELFF.

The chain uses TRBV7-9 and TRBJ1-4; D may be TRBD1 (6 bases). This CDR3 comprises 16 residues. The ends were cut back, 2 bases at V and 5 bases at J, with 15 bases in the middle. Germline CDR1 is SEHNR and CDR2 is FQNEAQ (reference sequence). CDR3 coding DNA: TGTGCCAGCAGCTTATCAGGGGCGCGATCCAATGAAAAACTGTTTTTT. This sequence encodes CASSLSGARSNEKLFF.

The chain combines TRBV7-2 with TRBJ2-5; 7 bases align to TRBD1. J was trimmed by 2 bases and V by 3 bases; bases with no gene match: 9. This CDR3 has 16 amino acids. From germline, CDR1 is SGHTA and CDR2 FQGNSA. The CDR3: CASSFGQANRQETQYF. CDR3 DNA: TGTGCCAGCAGCTTCGGACAGGCGAACAGACAAGAGACCCAGTACTTC.

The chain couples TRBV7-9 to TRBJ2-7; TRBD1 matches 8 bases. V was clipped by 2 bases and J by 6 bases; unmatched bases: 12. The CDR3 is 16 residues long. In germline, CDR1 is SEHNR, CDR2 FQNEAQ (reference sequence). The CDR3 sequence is CASSLQVGAGGVEQYF. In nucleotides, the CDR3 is TGTGCCAGCAGCTTACAAGTCGGGGCAGGGGGCGTCGAGCAGTACTTC.

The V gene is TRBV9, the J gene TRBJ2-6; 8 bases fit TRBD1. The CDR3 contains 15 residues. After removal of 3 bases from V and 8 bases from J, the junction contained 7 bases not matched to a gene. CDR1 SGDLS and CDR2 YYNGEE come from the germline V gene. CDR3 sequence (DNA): TGTGCCAGCAGCGCCGGACAGGGATCGACCAACGTCCTGACTTTC. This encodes CASSAGQGSTNVLTF.

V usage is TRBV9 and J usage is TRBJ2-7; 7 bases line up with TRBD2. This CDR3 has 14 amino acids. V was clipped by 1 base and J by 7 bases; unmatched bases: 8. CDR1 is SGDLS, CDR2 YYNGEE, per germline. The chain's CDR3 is CASSVSAGAPEQYF. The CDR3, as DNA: TGTGCCAGCAGCGTATCGGCGGGAGCGCCAGAGCAGTACTTC.

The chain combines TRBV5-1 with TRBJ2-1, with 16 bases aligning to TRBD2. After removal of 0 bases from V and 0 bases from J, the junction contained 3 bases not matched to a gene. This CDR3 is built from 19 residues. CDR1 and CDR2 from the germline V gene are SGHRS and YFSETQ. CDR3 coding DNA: TGCGCCAGCAGCTTGGTGGGACTAGCGGGGGGGAGCTCCTACAATGAGCAGTTCTTC. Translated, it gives CASSLVGLAGGSSYNEQFF.

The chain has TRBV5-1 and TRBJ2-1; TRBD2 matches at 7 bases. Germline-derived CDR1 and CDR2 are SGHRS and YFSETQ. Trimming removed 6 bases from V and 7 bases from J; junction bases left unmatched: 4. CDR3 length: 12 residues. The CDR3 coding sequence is TGCGCCAGCACGTACGGGGGGAATGAGCAGTTCTTC. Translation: CASTYGGNEQFF.